These 28 T cell receptor beta chains were all obtained from the same sample, sequenced in a study of cytotoxic CD8 clonotypes in ibrutinib-treated CLL. The protocol was immunoSEQ multiplex PCR, while the TCRdb copy is restricted to in-frame clones and leaves out a portion. This table has about 200,000 clones, 75% to 85% appearing once. The sample in question was PBMCs, obtained after 12 months of ibrutinib treatment. Receptors originate from a human donor with chronic lymphocytic leukemia.

The rearrangement links TRBV18 to TRBJ2-7, with 9 bases fitting TRBD1. There are 14 residues in the CDR3. V lost 2 bases and J lost 4; bases outside the gene matches: 3. Germline CDR1 is KGHSH and CDR2 is LQKENI. CDR3 amino acids: CASSPTGQGYEQYF. The CDR3 DNA follows: TGTGCCAGCTCACCAACTGGACAGGGGTACGAGCAGTACTTC. The complete variable domain, with remaining parts taken from reference TRBV18 and TRBJ2-7, reads NAGVMQNPRHLVRRRGQEARLRCSPMKGHSHVYWYRQLPEEGLKFMVYLQKENIIDESGMPKERFSAEFPKEGPSILRIQQVVRGDSAAYFCASSPTGQGYEQYFGPGTRLTVT.

This sequence joins TRBV21-1 and TRBJ1-5. TRBV21-1 corresponds to a pseudogene. CDR3 size: 17 residues. The CDR3 here is CASSKKPYLSDNQPQHF. As DNA, the CDR3 is TGTGCCAGCAGCAAAAAACCATATCTCTCCGACAATCAGCCCCAGCATTTT.

V is TRBV5-1 and J is TRBJ1-1, with a tentative D call TRBD1 (6 bases). CDR3 length: 14 residues. Trimming removed 6 bases from V and 1 base from J, with 13 bases in between. Germline V gene lookup returns CDR1 SGHRS and CDR2 YFSETQ. The DNA for the CDR3 is TGCGCCAGCACCACCGACAGGAGGAACACTGAAGCTTTCTTT. It yields the protein CASTTDRRNTEAFF.

The V call is TRBV6-5, the J call TRBJ2-7; possible D gene TRBD1, 5 bases. Germline V gene data show CDR1 as MNHEY and CDR2 as SVGAGI. This CDR3 has 15 amino acids. The ends were cut back, 0 bases at V and 2 bases at J, with 11 bases in the middle. CDR3 in amino acids: CASSYSKTAAYEQYF. DNA for the CDR3: TGTGCCAGCAGTTACTCGAAGACAGCCGCCTACGAGCAGTACTTC.

This chain connects TRBV29-1 to TRBJ1-5; TRBD1 is a possible D gene (5 bases). CDR3 length: 13 residues. CDR1 SQVTM and CDR2 ANQGSEA come from the germline V gene. Trimming pared 6 bases from V and 4 bases from J, leaving 13 bases between. For the CDR3, the DNA is TGCAGCGTCAGGCCGGGACCGAATCAGCCCCAGCATTTT. Its protein product is CSVRPGPNQPQHF.

The chain uses TRBV10-3 and TRBJ1-1; D gene uncertain. Germline V gene sequence: CDR1 ENHRY, CDR2 SYGVKD. CDR3 size: 11 residues. Between the trimmed V and J ends, which lost 6 bases and 2 bases, there was a span of 4 bases. The CDR3, as DNA: TGTGCCATCAGGGGAAACACTGAAGCTTTCTTT. It is translated as CAIRGNTEAFF.

The CDR3 here is CASSGGMVYNYGYTF. CDR3 nucleotide sequence: TGCGCCAGCAGCGGGGGGATGGTCTATAACTATGGCTACACCTTC. The chain combines TRBV5-1 with TRBJ1-2; D is perhaps TRBD1 (5 bases). CDR1 is SGHRS, CDR2 YFSETQ, per germline. V lost 4 bases, J lost 1 base, and 14 bases lay in between. This CDR3 has 15 residues.

This clone has more than one count but fewer than ten. The J gene is TRBJ1-3, the V gene TRBV10-1, with no clear D. Trimming stripped 0 bases from V and 0 bases from J, with 3 bases between. CDR3 size: 14 residues. Germline V lookup: CDR1 WNHNN, CDR2 SYGVQD (reference sequence). The chain's CDR3 is CASSESGSGNTIYF. CDR3 sequence (DNA): TGCGCCAGCAGTGAGTCGGGCTCTGGAAACACCATATATTTT.

The chain combines TRBV18 with TRBJ2-2, with TRBD1 as a possible D gene (6 bases). Germline values: CDR1 KGHSH, CDR2 LQKENI. V was pared by 3 bases and J by 4 bases, with 12 bases between. The CDR3 spans 15 residues. The CDR3 nucleotides read TGTGCCAGCTCACCTTCGCAGGACAGCACCGGGGAGCTGTTTTTT. Encoded protein: CASSPSQDSTGELFF.

J is TRBJ2-1 and V is TRBV28; 15 bases line up with TRBD2. The CDR3 spans 16 residues. Germline lookup yields CDR1 MDHEN and CDR2 SYDVKM. The V gene end was trimmed by 6 bases and the J gene end by 7 bases; junction bases not matched to a gene: 7. CDR3 residues: CASSSGLAGGRNEQFF. CDR3 nucleotides: TGTGCCAGCAGCTCCGGACTAGCGGGGGGGAGGAATGAGCAGTTCTTC.

CDR3 protein: CASRADLAGGYNEQFF. In nucleotides, the CDR3 is TGTGCCAGCAGGGCCGATCTAGCGGGAGGCTACAATGAGCAGTTCTTC. The chain employs TRBV5-6 and TRBJ2-1, with 11 positions matching TRBD2. The ends lost 5 bases at V and 3 bases at J; junction bases unmatched: 7. The CDR3 extends over 16 amino acids. Germline loops: CDR1 SGHDT, CDR2 YYEEEE.

This clone was seen a few times. The genes are TRBV11-2 and TRBJ2-3, with TRBD2 matching over 8 bases. The CDR3 contains 13 residues. Losses at the gene ends were 6 bases for V and 3 bases for J; bases not matched to a gene: 2. The germline CDR1 and CDR2 sequences are SGHAT and FQNNGV. The CDR3 DNA sequence: TGTGCCAGCAGAAAGCGGGAGACAGATACGCAGTATTTT. It specifies CASRKRETDTQYF.

The chain carries TRBV7-9 and TRBJ2-7, with D possibly being TRBD1 (6 bases). CDR3 length: 11 amino acids. With 8 bases removed from V and 3 bases from J, the gap between germline ends came to 8 bases. The germline V gene has CDR1 SEHNR and CDR2 FQNEAQ (reference sequence). CDR3 in DNA: TGTGCCAGCGAGGACAGCTACGAGCAGTACTTC. This codes for CASEDSYEQYF.

Written as DNA, the CDR3 is TGTGCCAGCAGCTTCCGGGGGGCCAATGAGCAGTTCTTC. Protein product: CASSFRGANEQFF. The chain uses TRBV11-3 and TRBJ2-1; maybe TRBD2 (7 bases). V was trimmed by 3 bases and J by 6 bases, leaving 9 bases between them. The CDR3 has 13 amino acids. The germline CDR1 and CDR2 sequences are SGHNT and YENEEA.

The rearrangement links TRBV13 to TRBJ2-5; 7 bases line up with TRBD1. J was trimmed by 2 bases and V by 5 bases; bases with no gene match: 11. CDR3 length equals 16 residues. In germline, CDR1 is PRHDT, CDR2 FYEKMQ (reference sequence). Here the CDR3 reads CASSQGDGTEQETQYF. The CDR3 DNA reads as TGTGCCAGCAGCCAAGGGGACGGGACAGAACAAGAGACCCAGTACTTC.

The chain joins TRBV5-3 to TRBJ2-5, with D possibly being TRBD1 (7 bases). TRBV5-3 is sorted into the ORF group, with uncertain function. Trimming pared 4 bases from V and 5 bases from J, leaving 12 bases between. The CDR3 spans 13 residues. CDR3 protein: CARSRRGRETQYF. The CDR3 nucleotides are TGTGCCAGAAGCCGGAGGGGGCGGGAGACCCAGTACTTC.

The J gene is TRBJ2-5, the V gene TRBV5-4; the match to TRBD2 covers 8 bases. Per germline, CDR1 SGHNT and CDR2 YYREEE (reference sequence). V lost 2 bases to trimming and J lost 5 bases; unmatched junction nucleotides: 5. The CDR3 runs 14 residues. In nucleotides, the CDR3 is TGTGCCAGCAGCTTAGTTTCGGGAGGGGAGACCCAGTACTTC. Translated: CASSLVSGGETQYF.

V usage is TRBV7-8 and J usage is TRBJ2-3, with unresolved D. CDR3 size: 14 residues. V was shortened by 1 base and J by 2 bases, with 7 bases between the two germline ends. The germline V gene has CDR1 SGHVS and CDR2 FQNEAQ. CDR3 nucleotides: TGTGCCAGCAGCTTAGGCCGAGCCACAGATACGCAGTATTTT. It yields the protein CASSLGRATDTQYF.

This clone was seen a handful of times. The DNA for the CDR3 is TGCGCCAGCAGCCAAGAGGAAAACACCGGGGAGCTGTTTTTT. It codes for CASSQEENTGELFF. This chain joins TRBV4-1 and TRBJ2-2; D is ambiguous. The CDR3 has 14 residues. Trimming cost V 0 bases and J 2 bases, with 4 bases left between them. Germline lookup yields CDR1 MGHRA and CDR2 YSYEKL.

This rearrangement joins TRBV4-2 to TRBJ1-5; the D gene is possibly TRBD1 (5 bases). The CDR3 length is 15 residues. Trimming removed 0 bases from V and 7 bases from J, with 13 bases in between. Germline V gene sequence: CDR1 LGHNA, CDR2 YNFKEQ. The CDR3 here is CASSQDGQGRQPQHF. CDR3 nucleotide sequence: TGTGCCAGCAGCCAAGACGGCCAGGGACGACAGCCCCAGCATTTT.

This clone appeared a few times. V and J are TRBV19 and TRBJ2-7; D is unresolved. The CDR3 spans 14 residues. Germline-derived CDR1 and CDR2 are LNHDA and SQIVND (reference sequence). V dropped 7 bases and J dropped 1 base, with 14 bases sitting between them. The CDR3 DNA follows: TGTGCCAGTAAAGGTAGAGGTCAATCCTACGAGCAGTACTTC. This codes for CASKGRGQSYEQYF.

The chain links TRBV29-1 to TRBJ2-3; 10 bases map to TRBD2. The CDR3 is made up of 16 amino acids. Germline V gene sequence: CDR1 SQVTM, CDR2 ANQGSEA. V was clipped by 3 bases and J by 4 bases; unmatched bases: 10. The CDR3 DNA reads TGCAGCGTTGAGCGTGTAGGGCTAGCGGGGGCAGATACGCAGTATTTT. It encodes CSVERVGLAGADTQYF.

CDR3 loop: CASSLRQGGTNTEAFF. CDR3 DNA: TGCGCCAGCAGCTTAAGACAGGGTGGGACGAACACTGAAGCTTTCTTT. This chain joins TRBV5-1 and TRBJ1-1; 7 bases fit TRBD1. The CDR3 length is 16 residues. V was clipped by 2 bases and J by 1 base; unmatched bases: 8. Per germline, CDR1 SGHRS and CDR2 YFSETQ.

A remark on this clone: The same CDR3 arises from other DNA sequences in this sample as well. This chain connects TRBV28 to TRBJ1-3; 8 bases map to TRBD1. With 3 bases clipped from V and 2 bases from J, the junction kept 0 bases outside the gene matches. Per germline, CDR1 MDHEN and CDR2 SYDVKM. The CDR3 extends over 14 amino acids. This CDR3 is CASSLDRAGNTIYF. DNA for the CDR3: TGTGCCAGCAGTTTGGACAGGGCTGGAAACACCATATATTTT.

The chain's CDR3 is CASSLGTYEQYF. CDR3 sequence (DNA): TGTGCCAGCAGTTTAGGGACATACGAGCAGTACTTC. The chain employs TRBV28 and TRBJ2-7; a possible D gene is TRBD1 (6 bases). The CDR3 totals 12 residues. CDR1 MDHEN and CDR2 SYDVKM come from the germline V gene. V dropped 2 bases and J dropped 4 bases, with 6 bases sitting between them.

This CDR3 is CATSQTSNQPQHF. The CDR3 DNA is TGTGCCACCAGCCAGACTTCAAATCAGCCCCAGCATTTT. V is TRBV15 and J is TRBJ1-5; D gene uncertain. The CDR3 spans 13 residues. The germline V and J ends were trimmed by 5 bases and 4 bases, with 9 bases remaining between them. CDR1 and CDR2 (germline): LNHNV, YYDKDF (reference sequence).

The rearrangement uses TRBV5-1 and TRBJ1-3; 9 bases line up with TRBD1. CDR3 length: 14 amino acids. The V gene end was trimmed by 3 bases and the J gene end by 8 bases; junction bases not matched to a gene: 6. Germline V gives CDR1 SGHRS, CDR2 YFSETQ. The CDR3, as DNA: TGCGCCAGCAGCTCTGGGACAGGGTGGGACACCATATATTTT. This encodes CASSSGTGWDTIYF.

The chain carries TRBV30 and TRBJ1-1; D may be TRBD1 (6 bases). Trimming stripped 3 bases from V and 4 bases from J, with 15 bases between. Germline V lookup: CDR1 GTSNPN, CDR2 SVGIG (reference sequence). The CDR3 sequence is 14 residues long. The CDR3 coding sequence is TGTGCCTGGAGCGTAGGGGGGGGATTCACTGAAGCTTTCTTT. Encoded protein: CAWSVGGGFTEAFF.